These 10 T cell receptor beta chains came from one sample sequenced in a study of blood T cell repertoires in COVID-19. Produced via immunoSEQ multiplex PCR; TCRdb's table is partial and in-frame only. This table holds about 80,000 clones, roughly three quarters found once. The sequenced material came from peripheral blood. Source of these receptors: a man aged 70 or older with active or convalescent COVID-19.

V gene TRBV19 combines with J gene TRBJ1-5; D possibly corresponds to TRBD1 (5 bases). Germline values: CDR1 LNHDA, CDR2 SQIVND (reference sequence). Trimming left V 4 bases short and J 7 bases short, with 14 bases between. The CDR3 covers 14 residues. The CDR3 loop is CASSKVRGLQPQHF. DNA for the CDR3: TGTGCCAGTAGTAAGGTTAGGGGTTTGCAGCCCCAGCATTTT.

The V gene is TRBV28, the J gene TRBJ1-5; TRBD1 matches at 8 bases. J was trimmed by 2 bases and V by 4 bases; bases with no gene match: 10. Germline lookup yields CDR1 MDHEN and CDR2 SYDVKM. The CDR3 is 17 residues long. Here the CDR3 DNA reads TGTGCCAGCAGTTCCGGACAGGGTGGGGTGGGCAATCAGCCCCAGCATTTT. This codes for CASSSGQGGVGNQPQHF.

The chain has TRBV6-5 and TRBJ1-2, with 7 nucleotides matching TRBD1. J was trimmed by 7 bases and V by 6 bases; bases with no gene match: 14. Looked up from germline, CDR1 is MNHEY and CDR2 is SVGAGI. The CDR3 is 15 residues long. CDR3 in amino acids: CASRLGQAGFGGYTF. CDR3 bases: TGTGCCAGCAGACTAGGACAGGCGGGTTTTGGTGGCTACACCTTC.

The chain couples TRBV29-1 to TRBJ1-2; 10 bases agree with TRBD1. Germline assignment: CDR1 SQVTM and CDR2 ANQGSEA. J lost 8 bases, V lost 6 bases, and 9 bases had no gene match. This CDR3 region has 13 residues. The CDR3 DNA reads TGCAGCGTCCGAGGACAGGGGGGATTGGGCTACACCTTC. Amino acids: CSVRGQGGLGYTF.

The chain employs TRBV23-1 and TRBJ2-7; 7 positions agree with TRBD1. TRBV23-1 falls under the ORF class, with uncertain function. The V segment lost 9 bases and the J segment 5 bases; nucleotides outside the gene matches: 4. This CDR3 comprises 11 residues. The CDR3 here is CARETGNEQYF. CDR3 in DNA: TGCGCCAGGGAGACAGGGAACGAGCAGTACTTC.

The chain carries TRBV9 and TRBJ2-5; D is uncertain. V lost 4 bases and J lost 2, with 15 bases in between. The germline V gene encodes CDR1 SGDLS and CDR2 YYNGEE. The CDR3 covers 15 residues. CDR3 nucleotide sequence: TGTGCCAGCAGCCCAGCCCACAGAACACAAGAGACCCAGTACTTC. Translation: CASSPAHRTQETQYF.

The V gene is TRBV7-3, the J gene TRBJ2-1; perhaps TRBD1 as D (5 bases). Germline values: CDR1 SGHTA, CDR2 FQGTGA. CDR3 length: 13 residues. The V and J ends lost 5 bases and 8 bases respectively, with 13 bases between them. This CDR3 is CASSVGPRDEQFF. CDR3 DNA sequence: TGTGCCAGCAGCGTAGGGCCCAGGGATGAGCAGTTCTTC. Complete variable domain (other parts from reference TRBV7-3 and TRBJ2-1): GAGVSQTPSNKVTEKGKYVELRCDPISGHTALYWYRQSLGQGPEFLIYFQGTGAADDSGLPNDRFFAVRPEGSVSTLKIQRTERGDSAVYLCASSVGPRDEQFFGPGTRLTVL.

The V and J genes are TRBV3-1 (or the pseudogene TRBV3-2) and TRBJ2-5, with TRBD2 matching over 9 bases. The CDR3 is 18 residues long. Per germline, CDR1 LGHDT and CDR2 YNNKEL (reference sequence). The J segment lost 4 bases and the V segment lost 4 bases, leaving 16 bases of the junction unmatched. The CDR3 DNA reads TGTGCCAGCAGCCCCGCCGGCAGCGGGGGGCCCGGTCGAGAGACCCAGTACTTC. Protein sequence: CASSPAGSGGPGRETQYF.

The chain links TRBV11-3 to TRBJ2-7, with 11 nucleotides matching TRBD1. The CDR3 has 14 residues. Per the germline V gene, CDR1 is SGHNT and CDR2 is YENEEA. V was clipped by 5 bases and J by 6 bases; unmatched bases: 6. CDR3 protein: CASSAGQGVVEQYF. For the CDR3, the DNA is TGTGCCAGCAGCGCGGGACAGGGGGTGGTCGAGCAGTACTTC.

The V and J genes are TRBV28 and TRBJ1-6; TRBD1 aligns across 8 bases. The CDR3 length is 15 residues. Per germline, CDR1 MDHEN and CDR2 SYDVKM. Losses at the gene ends were 5 bases for V and 5 bases for J; bases not matched to a gene: 5. The CDR3 DNA follows: TGTGCCAGCAGTCCGCCGGGACAGGATAATTCACCCCTCCACTTT. Protein product: CASSPPGQDNSPLHF.